Detailed here is one TCR beta chain. Its matching antigen is unknown. These data are taken from a study of shared clonotypes between healthy human individuals. The study's findings and limits: Naive CD4 clonotypes were shared across several donors at 4.5% to 6%.

The CDR3 totals 16 residues. V was trimmed by 4 bases and J by 5 bases, leaving 17 bases between them. From germline, CDR1 is MGHRA and CDR2 YSYEKL. Per the study methods: Filtering differed since immunoSEQ provided only junctions, with no quality scores. Profiled with immunoSEQ multiplex PCR; TCRdb holds only in-frame clones, not every one. D and trimming were read from the DNA, whereas the V and J calls and clone size are those reported in that table. The table records 1 million to 1.3 million clones, more than 75% of them present only once. The sample was memory CD4+ T cells from PBMCs. The subset is: CD45RA-negative fraction. The TCR comes from a man aged 18 to 30 in good health. Some clones in this sample may be carry-over from other donors' samples. V and J are TRBV4-1 and TRBJ2-2; D is undetermined. The CDR3 nucleotides are TGCGCCAGCAGCCCAGGCCGGAGCAGCTCTACCGGGGAGCTGTTTTTT. Translated, it gives CASSPGRSSSTGELFF.